These 25 T cell receptor beta chains were sequenced from one sample in a study of CD8+CD57+ T cells in acquired aplastic anemia. Sequenced patients had shown CD8+CD57+ cell expansion by flow cytometry. TCR beta VDJ and CDR3 were profiled, and genomic DNA was the template. A single record per CDR3 protein comes from TCRdb applying MiXCR to the reads. The sample holds 260,000 or so distinct CDR3 sequences, 65% to 90% seen once. Source material: sorted CD4+, CD8+, or CD8+CD57+ T cells (not recorded which) from PBMCs. All receptors derive from a human donor with aplastic anemia.

About this clonotype: Given the absence of the conserved phenylalanine or tryptophan at the CDR3 end, a read error is likely. The DNA is omitted, as the CDR3 cannot be located on it reliably, and the CDR3 follows TCRdb's listing. The chain couples TRBV19 to TRBJ2-1; TRBD1, the D gene given by the table, was not confirmed from the DNA. The CDR3 has 15 residues if both end residues are counted. CDR1 and CDR2 from the germline V gene are LNHDA and SQIVND (reference sequence). The CDR3 loop is CASSRPRGGARQHQH.

Notes on this clonotype: One end of the junction varies from germline; a read error may be responsible. The rearrangement joins TRBV7-8 to TRBJ1-2; TRBD1 might be the D (6 bases). The CDR3 totals 16 residues. Per germline, CDR1 SGHVS and CDR2 FQNEAQ. CDR3 loop: CASSLEGDGLAHGYTF. In DNA, the CDR3 is TGTGCCAGCAGCTTAGAGGGGGACGGGCTCGCACATGGTTACACCTTC.

This chain joins TRBV7-2 and TRBJ2-3; D perhaps matches TRBD2 (5 bases). V was pared by 0 bases and J by 14 bases, with 18 bases between. This CDR3 region has 14 residues. Germline V gene sequence: CDR1 SGHTA, CDR2 FQGNSA. The CDR3 sequence is CASSLAGGADTLYF. The DNA of the CDR3 is TGTGCCAGCAGCTTAGCTGGAGGTGCGGATACCCTGTATTTT.

The chain couples TRBV7-2 to TRBJ2-1, with D perhaps assigned TRBD1 or TRBD2 (6 bases each). V was trimmed by 4 bases and J by 8 bases, leaving 18 bases between them. This CDR3 comprises 15 residues. CDR1 is SGHTA and CDR2 is FQGNSA in the germline V gene. DNA for the CDR3: TGTGCCAGCAGCTCCTTTCCGAGGGGGGCAGATGAGCAGTTCTTC. Residues: CASSSFPRGADEQFF.

The V gene is TRBV2, the J gene TRBJ2-7; tentatively, D is TRBD1 (7 bases). The last part of the DNA fits TRBJ2-1 better; the J call may be wrong. Germline V gene data show CDR1 as SNHLY and CDR2 as FYNNEI. The CDR3 loop spans 16 amino acids. The CDR3 DNA follows: TGTGCCAGCGGGCAGGGGGGCGGAGACGGTCAGGATGAGCAGTTCTTC. Its translation: CASGQGGGDGQDEQFF.

In this sample, this clonotype turned up once. A much larger clone differs from this one at a single base, so this may be a read error. Lacking the conserved final phenylalanine or tryptophan, this CDR3 likely reflects a read error. It is unclear where the CDR3 begins or ends on the DNA, so no DNA is shown, and the CDR3 is as TCRdb lists it. This sequence joins TRBV2 and TRBJ2-5; TRBD1 reflects the table's D call only, with no check against the DNA. Germline CDR1 SNHLY, CDR2 FYNNEI. Termini included, the CDR3 measures 15 amino acids. CDR3 sequence reads: CASGDGGTDTQYYYS.

The chain recombines TRBV5-8 with TRBJ2-1, with D unresolved. The V gene's germline CDR1 is SGHTS and CDR2 YDEGEE. The CDR3 is 11 residues long. V gave up 7 bases and J gave up 7 bases, with 9 bases separating them. This chain's CDR3 is CASGVTNEQFF. As DNA, the CDR3 is TGTGCCAGCGGCGTGACAAATGAGCAGTTCTTC.

V usage is TRBV19 and J usage is TRBJ2-7; D may be TRBD2 (5 bases). Germline CDR1 reads LNHDA; CDR2 reads SQIVND (reference sequence). V was clipped by 3 bases and J by 2 bases, with 8 bases between them. This CDR3 has 13 residues. The CDR3 spells CASSIGVAYEQYF. CDR3 nucleotide sequence: TGTGCCAGTAGTATCGGGGTCGCCTACGAGCAGTACTTC.

The V gene is TRBV7-8, the J gene TRBJ1-6; a weak D match, TRBD1 (5 bases). V was shortened by 5 bases and J by 12 bases, with 23 bases between the two germline ends. Germline V CDR1 and CDR2: SGHVS, FQNEAQ. The CDR3 runs 16 residues. In nucleotides, the CDR3 is TGTGCCAGCAGCGTTCATCCAGACGGGACTGCCCTACCCCTCCACTTT. It codes for CASSVHPDGTALPLHF.

The CDR3 region is CSASNTGHKKYF. The DNA of the CDR3 is TGCAGTGCCAGTAACACGGGACACAAGAAGTACTTC. The V and J genes are TRBV20-1 and TRBJ2-5, with D perhaps TRBD1 (6 bases). The CDR3 is 12 residues long. The germline CDR1 and CDR2 sequences are DFQATT and SNEGSKA (reference sequence). With 6 bases removed from V and 12 bases from J, the gap between germline ends came to 20 bases.

This clonotype was observed a single time. The CDR3 ends on some other residue instead of the conserved phenylalanine or tryptophan, so this is likely a read error. Because the CDR3's place on the DNA is in doubt, the DNA is left out and the CDR3 is given as listed by TCRdb. J is TRBJ2-3 and V is TRBV7-4; the table's D call TRBD2 went unverified against the DNA. The CDR3 spans 13 amino acids, including both terminal residues. Germline-derived CDR1 and CDR2 are SGHVT and SQSDAQ. CDR3 in amino acids: CASRARGRGSDYG.

This clonotype appeared once. The CDR3 ends on some other residue instead of the conserved phenylalanine or tryptophan, so this is likely a read error. Because the CDR3's place on the DNA is in doubt, the DNA is left out and the CDR3 is given as listed by TCRdb. CDR3 amino acids: CASSSGVAGGETL. The gene calls are TRBV7-3 and TRBJ1-2. Ends included, the CDR3 has 13 residues. The germline V gene encodes CDR1 SGHTA and CDR2 FQGTGA.

V and J are TRBV7-8 and TRBJ1-6; D unclear. V lost 5 bases and J 15 bases, leaving 26 bases between the germline ends. This CDR3 spans 16 amino acids. Looked up from germline, CDR1 is SGHVS and CDR2 is FQNEAQ. The CDR3 DNA follows: TGTGCCAGCAGCGTAGGGTCAGATACGTATAATTTTGGCCTCCACTTT. It specifies CASSVGSDTYNFGLHF.

Remarks on this clonotype: The junction departs from germline at one end; a sequencing error may be responsible. The rearrangement joins TRBV7-9 to TRBJ2-5, with a possible D match to TRBD1 (6 bases). Germline V gene lookup returns CDR1 SEHNR and CDR2 FQNEAQ (reference sequence). The CDR3 has 14 residues. The CDR3 DNA reads as TGTGCCACCAGCAGGGACACAAGCCAAGGGACCCAGTACTTC. This codes for CATSRDTSQGTQYF.

The chain combines TRBV2 with TRBJ1-5, with D possibly TRBD1 on 6 matching bases. V lost 6 bases, J lost 0 bases, and 24 bases lay in between. Germline CDR1 is SNHLY and CDR2 is FYNNEI. The length of the CDR3 is 19 residues. In DNA form, the CDR3 reads TGTGCCAGCAGCGAGCCGGAGCGGCAGGGGTTACGTAGCAATCAGCCCCAGCATTTT. It encodes CASSEPERQGLRSNQPQHF.

V and J are TRBV15 and TRBJ2-4; the D is unclear. This CDR3 is 12 amino acids long. Germline-derived CDR1 and CDR2 are LNHNV and YYDKDF (reference sequence). Trimming took 5 bases from V and 7 from J, leaving 9 bases between them. The CDR3, as DNA: TGTGCCACCAGCCAGGATGACAACATTCAGTACTTC. Translation gives CATSQDDNIQYF.

The chain carries TRBV5-8 and TRBJ2-7; D is perhaps TRBD1 or TRBD2 (6 bases each). The length of the CDR3 is 12 residues. Looked up from germline, CDR1 is SGHTS and CDR2 is YDEGEE. CDR3 nucleotides: TGCGCCAGCAGCCATACAGGGAGGGAGCAGTACGTC. The encoded protein is CASSHTGREQYV.

The rearrangement links TRBV7-3 to TRBJ2-2; D is undetermined. Per the germline V gene, CDR1 is SGHTA and CDR2 is FQGTGA. Trimming stripped 5 bases from V and 3 bases from J, with 10 bases between. The CDR3 totals 14 residues. CDR3 bases: TGTGCCAGCAGCAGGGCGAGAGACACCGGGGAGCTGTTTTTT. Amino acids: CASSRARDTGELFF.

The rearrangement links TRBV7-9 to TRBJ2-1, with a tentative D call TRBD1 (7 bases). This CDR3 spans 15 amino acids. V lost 6 bases to trimming and J lost 16 bases, with 28 bases between them. Germline assignment: CDR1 SEHNR and CDR2 FQNEAQ (reference sequence). For the CDR3, the DNA is TGTGCCAGCAGTCGAGCAGGGGGAGGCTATGATGACACCTTCTTC. Protein: CASSRAGGGYDDTFF.

V is TRBV7-9 and J is TRBJ2-3; 9 nucleotides agree with TRBD2. Trimming cost V 3 bases and J 2 bases; bases outside gene matches: 15. Germline V gives CDR1 SEHNR, CDR2 FQNEAQ (reference sequence). This CDR3 is built from 19 residues. DNA for the CDR3: TGTGCCAGCAGCTTTCAAAGAAGCGGGGGGAGCGATGACACAGATACGCAGTATTTT. Translation gives CASSFQRSGGSDDTDTQYF. The variable domain in full, with the rest retrieved from reference TRBV7-9 and TRBJ2-3, is DTGVSQNPRHKITKRGQNVTFRCDPISEHNRLYWYRQTLGQGPEFLTYFQNEAQLEKSRLLSDRFSAERPKGSFSTLEIQRTEQGDSAMYLCASSFQRSGGSDDTDTQYFGPGTRLTVL.

Turning to this clonotype: No conserved phenylalanine or tryptophan ends this CDR3, so it is likely a read error. The DNA is left out, because the CDR3 cannot be placed on it with certainty; the CDR3 is given as TCRdb lists it. The gene calls are TRBV7-9 and TRBJ1-2. The germline V gene encodes CDR1 SEHNR and CDR2 FQNEAQ (reference sequence). Inclusive of both ends, the CDR3 amounts to 13 amino acids. This CDR3 reads CASSLGRSGGYDV.

The chain recombines TRBV11-2 with TRBJ2-3; the D is unclear. The CDR3 covers 14 residues. With 5 bases removed from V and 6 bases from J, the gap between germline ends came to 15 bases. CDR1 and CDR2 from the germline V gene are SGHAT and FQNNGV. CDR3 coding DNA: TGTGCCAGCAGCGTCCCGACGGCAGCCGATACGCAGTATTTT. Translation: CASSVPTAADTQYF.

CDR3 amino acids: CSASGWGRKNEKLFF. The CDR3 bases are TGCAGTGCCAGTGGTTGGGGACGCAAAAATGAAAAACTGTTTTTT. The chain has TRBV20-1 and TRBJ1-4; a weak D match, TRBD1 (5 bases). CDR1 and CDR2 (germline): DFQATT, SNEGSKA (reference sequence). V dropped 6 bases and J dropped 5 bases, with 19 bases sitting between them. This CDR3 spans 15 amino acids.

In DNA, the CDR3 is TGTGCCAGTAGCCCAACGGGACAGGCGAACCTGGCCGAGCAGTACGTC. Translating it yields CASSPTGQANLAEQYV. The chain couples TRBV19 to TRBJ2-7, with 8 bases aligning to TRBD1. V dropped 6 bases and J dropped 6; count of bases not matched to a gene: 16. From germline, CDR1 is LNHDA and CDR2 SQIVND (reference sequence). This CDR3 spans 16 amino acids.

Only one count was recorded for this clonotype. V and J are TRBV5-4 and TRBJ1-5; D not certain. CDR3 length: 13 residues. The germline V gene has CDR1 SGHNT and CDR2 YYREEE (reference sequence). V lost 5 bases and J 6 bases, leaving 12 bases between the germline ends. CDR3 in amino acids: CASRLHGGQPQHF. CDR3 coding DNA: TGTGCCAGCAGGTTACATGGAGGTCAGCCCCAGCATTTT.